Presented here are 27 T cell receptor beta chains from one specimen sequenced in a study of shared clonotypes between healthy human individuals. The naive CD8 fraction comprised CD45RO-negative cells positively selected for CCR7 and excluded terminally differentiated effector memory CD45RA+ cells. The assay was immunoSEQ multiplex PCR, and TCRdb's table has in-frame clones only and misses some. Among hundreds of thousands of clones listed, approximately 90% were seen once. The material sequenced was naive CD8+ T cells sorted from blood. The receptors originated from a man aged 25-45 years in good health.

This clone came up once. The V and J genes are TRBV9 and TRBJ2-6; tentatively, D is TRBD2 (5 bases). The CDR3 has 15 amino acids. V dropped 7 bases and J dropped 4 bases, with 15 bases sitting between them. Germline V lookup: CDR1 SGDLS, CDR2 YYNGEE. The CDR3 sequence: CASQSSPGGANVLTF. DNA of the CDR3: TGTGCCAGCCAATCAAGCCCGGGGGGGGCCAACGTCCTGACTTTC.

The chain links TRBV11-2 to TRBJ2-5; 7 bases are shared with TRBD1. The J segment lost 5 bases and the V segment lost 1 base, leaving 4 bases of the junction unmatched. Per the germline V gene, CDR1 is SGHAT and CDR2 is FQNNGV. There are 14 residues in the CDR3. CDR3 DNA: TGTGCCAGCAGCTTAGGACAGGGTTGGGAGACCCAGTACTTC. Translating it yields CASSLGQGWETQYF.

The V and J genes are TRBV4-3 and TRBJ2-7; D might be TRBD1 or TRBD2, each matching 5 bases. CDR3 length: 15 amino acids. Germline V lookup: CDR1 LGHNA, CDR2 YSLEER. Trimming took off 0 bases at V and 0 bases at J, with 9 bases between the two ends. CDR3 coding DNA: TGCGCCAGCAGCCAAGAGTCGGGACCCTCCTACGAGCAGTACTTC. Translation: CASSQESGPSYEQYF.

V gene TRBV27 combines with J gene TRBJ2-7; 11 positions agree with TRBD1. Germline V gene data show CDR1 as MNHEY and CDR2 as SMNVEV (reference sequence). The V gene end was trimmed by 6 bases and the J gene end by 2 bases; junction bases not matched to a gene: 9. This CDR3 comprises 16 residues. The CDR3 nucleotides are TGTGCCAGCAGCCTCGGACAGGGGGCAGGGGCCTACGAGCAGTACTTC. Translation: CASSLGQGAGAYEQYF.

The chain carries TRBV11-2 and TRBJ2-3, with D unresolved. The germline CDR1 and CDR2 sequences are SGHAT and FQNNGV. The CDR3 length is 18 residues. The V end lost 2 bases, the J end lost 0 bases, and 18 bases lay between the germline ends. CDR3 residues: CASSLSDSLVGSTDTQYF. CDR3 nucleotides: TGTGCCAGCAGCTTAAGTGACTCTCTCGTGGGAAGCACAGATACGCAGTATTTT.

The chain recombines TRBV10-3 with TRBJ1-5; 11 bases fit TRBD1. V lost 0 bases and J lost 5; bases outside the gene matches: 6. This CDR3 is 17 amino acids long. CDR1 and CDR2 (germline): ENHRY, SYGVKD. The CDR3 region has the DNA TGTGCCATCAGTGAGTCCCCGGGACAGGGGGTCTATCAGCCCCAGCATTTT. It codes for CAISESPGQGVYQPQHF.

The chain combines TRBV11-2 with TRBJ2-3; D is tentatively TRBD1 or TRBD2 (6 bases each). CDR1 is SGHAT and CDR2 is FQNNGV in the germline V gene. The CDR3 consists of 16 residues. V lost 4 bases, J lost 2 bases, and 16 bases lay in between. The CDR3 sequence: CASSSVGGLDTDTQYF. CDR3 bases: TGTGCCAGCAGCTCAGTAGGGGGGCTTGACACAGATACGCAGTATTTT.

V gene TRBV19 combines with J gene TRBJ2-2, with TRBD2 matching over 12 bases. After removal of 7 bases from V and 1 base from J, the junction contained 10 bases not matched to a gene. The CDR3 has 18 residues. The germline gives CDR1 LNHDA, CDR2 SQIVND (reference sequence). The CDR3 is CASTSTRTSGKNTGELFF. For the CDR3, the DNA is TGTGCCAGTACCTCAACCAGGACTAGCGGGAAGAACACCGGGGAGCTGTTTTTT.

The CDR3 reads CASSFQTGFYGYTF. DNA for the CDR3: TGTGCCAGCAGTTTTCAAACAGGGTTCTATGGCTACACCTTC. The chain uses TRBV28 and TRBJ1-2; weak D call: TRBD1 (6 bases). The CDR3 runs 14 residues. Germline lookup yields CDR1 MDHEN and CDR2 SYDVKM. Trimming shortened V by 3 bases and J by 4 bases, and 12 bases separated the two germline ends.

This clone has more than one count but fewer than ten. A read error may be the cause here, since a much bigger clone is one base away. The chain's CDR3 is CASSSNTGELFF. In nucleotides, the CDR3 is TGTGCCAGCAGCTCAAACACCGGGGAGCTGTTTTTT. The J gene is TRBJ2-2, the V gene TRBV7-9; D unresolved. In germline, CDR1 is SEHNR, CDR2 FQNEAQ (reference sequence). This CDR3 contains 12 residues. The V end was cut by 4 bases, the J end by 2 bases, with 2 bases between.

The chain carries TRBV7-9 and TRBJ2-2; D gene unclear. V was clipped by 0 bases and J by 6 bases, with 8 bases between them. There are 14 residues in the CDR3. Germline CDR1 is SEHNR and CDR2 is FQNEAQ (reference sequence). Here the CDR3 reads CASSLAREAGELFF. CDR3 bases: TGTGCCAGCAGCTTAGCGCGCGAGGCCGGGGAGCTGTTTTTT.

This chain uses TRBV5-1 with TRBJ1-1; no clear D. CDR1 is SGHRS, CDR2 YFSETQ, per germline. The CDR3 consists of 15 residues. V was pared by 0 bases and J by 0 bases, with 9 bases between. As DNA, the CDR3 is TGCGCCAGCAGCTTGGGAGATCCGATGAACACTGAAGCTTTCTTT. Its translation: CASSLGDPMNTEAFF. Using reference TRBV5-1 and TRBJ1-1 for the parts outside the CDR3, the full variable domain is KAGVTQTPRYLIKTRGQQVTLSCSPISGHRSVSWYQQTPGQGLQFLFEYFSETQRNKGNFPGRFSGRQFSNSRSEMNVSTLELGDSALYLCASSLGDPMNTEAFFGQGTRLTVV.

The chain recombines TRBV30 with TRBJ1-1; perhaps TRBD1 as D (6 bases). Trimming shortened V by 5 bases and J by 7 bases, and 14 bases separated the two germline ends. Germline V gene data show CDR1 as GTSNPN and CDR2 as SVGIG (reference sequence). CDR3 length: 12 amino acids. CDR3 loop: CAWGNDRSEAFF. For the CDR3, the DNA is TGTGCCTGGGGAAATGACAGGAGTGAAGCTTTCTTT. The full variable domain, its missing parts supplied by reference TRBV30 and TRBJ1-1, is SQTIHQWPATLVQPVGSPLSLECTVEGTSNPNLYWYRQAAGRGLQLLFYSVGIGQISSEVPQNLSASRPQDRQFILSSKKLLLSDSGFYLCAWGNDRSEAFFGQGTRLTVV.

This chain links TRBV5-4 with TRBJ2-3; TRBD1 matches at 9 bases. Germline V gene data show CDR1 as SGHNT and CDR2 as YYREEE (reference sequence). The CDR3 is 18 residues long. V was pared by 1 base and J by 5 bases, with 14 bases of the junction left unmatched. CDR3 sequence reads: CASSLTGTGFVQRDTQYF. CDR3 coding DNA: TGTGCCAGCAGCTTGACCGGGACAGGGTTCGTTCAACGAGATACGCAGTATTTT.

This chain uses TRBV13 with TRBJ1-2, with 7 bases lining up with TRBD1. The CDR3 has 15 amino acids. Trimming took 5 bases from V and 1 from J; bases not matched to a gene: 7. CDR1 and CDR2 (germline): PRHDT, FYEKMQ (reference sequence). The CDR3 DNA reads TGTGCCAGCAGCGCAGGGACAGAATTTAACTATGGCTACACCTTC. Amino acids: CASSAGTEFNYGYTF.

The chain carries TRBV28 and TRBJ2-2, with a weak D call TRBD1 (6 bases). This CDR3 comprises 14 residues. Germline values: CDR1 MDHEN, CDR2 SYDVKM. V was clipped by 10 bases and J by 1 base, with 13 bases between them. CDR3 residues: CATHRVQNTGELFF. Here the CDR3 DNA reads TGTGCCACCCACAGGGTTCAGAACACCGGGGAGCTGTTTTTT.

This clone was observed once. This chain links TRBV7-8 with TRBJ1-4, with a tentative D call TRBD1 (5 bases). The CDR3 has 14 amino acids. Germline CDR1 reads SGHVS; CDR2 reads FQNEAQ. The V gene lost 5 bases and the J gene lost 10 bases, with 17 bases spanning the gap. The CDR3 DNA reads as TGTGCCAGCAGCACCGGGACCGAGGTCGGAAAACTGTTTTTT. Protein: CASSTGTEVGKLFF.

The rearrangement joins TRBV28 to TRBJ2-7, with TRBD1 as a possible D gene (6 bases). Trimming cost V 6 bases and J 2 bases, with 14 bases left between them. The CDR3 length is 14 residues. CDR1 is MDHEN, CDR2 SYDVKM, per germline. This CDR3 reads CASSYQGFAYEQYF. The CDR3 DNA reads as TGTGCCAGCAGCTACCAGGGGTTTGCCTACGAGCAGTACTTC.

This clone was detected a few times. This chain links TRBV4-1 with TRBJ2-1; 15 bases are shared with TRBD2. Germline V CDR1 and CDR2: MGHRA, YSYEKL. The CDR3 has 15 residues. Trimming cost V 4 bases and J 6 bases; bases outside gene matches: 1. This CDR3 reads CASSRTSGRVNEQFF. In DNA form, the CDR3 reads TGCGCCAGCAGCCGGACTAGCGGGAGGGTCAATGAGCAGTTCTTC.

This chain joins TRBV28 and TRBJ1-2; D is possibly TRBD1 (6 bases). There are 12 residues in the CDR3. Germline lookup yields CDR1 MDHEN and CDR2 SYDVKM. Deletions cut 5 bases from V and 6 bases from J, with 10 bases between. The CDR3 DNA reads as TGTGCCAGCAGTGAGACAGGCCATGGCTACACCTTC. Amino acids: CASSETGHGYTF.

The chain carries TRBV7-9 and TRBJ2-1; tentative D call: TRBD2 (5 bases). Germline CDR1 and CDR2: SEHNR and FQNEAQ (reference sequence). The CDR3 extends over 16 amino acids. V lost 2 bases to trimming and J lost 5 bases, with 16 bases between them. This CDR3 reads CASSLRALDGDNEQFF. The DNA for the CDR3 is TGTGCCAGCAGCTTAAGGGCCCTTGACGGGGACAATGAGCAGTTCTTC.

The CDR3: CASSQSSASKNIQYF. In DNA form, the CDR3 reads TGCGCCAGCAGCCAAAGTTCAGCGAGTAAAAACATTCAGTACTTC. J is TRBJ2-4 and V is TRBV4-1; the D is unclear. This CDR3 has 15 residues. Trimming shortened V by 2 bases and J by 4 bases, and 12 bases separated the two germline ends. Per the germline V gene, CDR1 is MGHRA and CDR2 is YSYEKL.

The chain links TRBV4-3 to TRBJ2-5; 7 bases are a match to TRBD1. Per germline, CDR1 LGHNA and CDR2 YSLEER. The CDR3 length is 13 residues. V trimming: 4 bases; J trimming: 3 bases; junction bases outside the gene matches: 2. For the CDR3, the DNA is TGCGCCAGCAGCCCCGGGACAGAAGAGACCCAGTACTTC. Protein sequence: CASSPGTEETQYF.

The chain couples TRBV15 to TRBJ2-7; TRBD2 is a possible D gene (5 bases). Per germline, CDR1 LNHNV and CDR2 YYDKDF (reference sequence). Trimming left V 0 bases short and J 5 bases short, with 8 bases between. The CDR3 totals 13 residues. CDR3 in amino acids: CATSRDLRDEQYF. The DNA of the CDR3 is TGTGCCACCAGCAGAGATTTGAGGGACGAGCAGTACTTC.

The V call is TRBV6-1, the J call TRBJ2-5; D gene unclear. Deletions cut 2 bases from V and 5 bases from J, with 12 bases between. CDR1 and CDR2 from the germline V gene are MNHNS and SASEGT. The CDR3 consists of 14 residues. CDR3 DNA: TGTGCCAGCAGTGAACAACAGCTGGGGGAGACCCAGTACTTC. Its protein is CASSEQQLGETQYF.

The CDR3 bases are TGTGCCAGCAGCACAGGGGCTAGCGCGAAGTGGTACGAGCAGTACTTC. As protein: CASSTGASAKWYEQYF. This sequence joins TRBV7-9 and TRBJ2-7; TRBD1 is a possible D gene (7 bases). Germline lookup yields CDR1 SEHNR and CDR2 FQNEAQ (reference sequence). This CDR3 comprises 16 residues. V lost 5 bases and J 4 bases, leaving 21 bases between the germline ends. Full variable domain (remainder filled in from reference TRBV7-9 and TRBJ2-7): DTGVSQNPRHKITKRGQNVTFRCDPISEHNRLYWYRQTLGQGPEFLTYFQNEAQLEKSRLLSDRFSAERPKGSFSTLEIQRTEQGDSAMYLCASSTGASAKWYEQYFGPGTRLTVT.

This rearrangement joins TRBV6-5 to TRBJ2-3; no clear D gene. Per germline, CDR1 MNHEY and CDR2 SVGAGI. The CDR3 covers 16 residues. Trimming took 0 bases from V and 1 from J, leaving 11 bases between them. This CDR3 reads CASSYSREHGTDTQYF. CDR3 nucleotide sequence: TGTGCCAGCAGTTACTCTAGAGAGCACGGCACAGATACGCAGTATTTT.